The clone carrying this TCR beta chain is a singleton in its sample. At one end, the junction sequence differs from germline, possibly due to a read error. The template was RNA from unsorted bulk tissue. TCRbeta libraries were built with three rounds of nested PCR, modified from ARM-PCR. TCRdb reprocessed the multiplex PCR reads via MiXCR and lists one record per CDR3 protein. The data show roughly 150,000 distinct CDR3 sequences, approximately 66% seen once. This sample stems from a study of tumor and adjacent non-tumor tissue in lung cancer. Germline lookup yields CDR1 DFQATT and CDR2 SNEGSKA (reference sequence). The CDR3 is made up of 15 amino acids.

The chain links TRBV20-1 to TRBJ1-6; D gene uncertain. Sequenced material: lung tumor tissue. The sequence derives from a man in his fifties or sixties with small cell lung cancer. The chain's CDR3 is CGAITRSSYNSPLHF. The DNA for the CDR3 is TGTGGTGCTATAACAAGGAGCTCCTATAATTCACCCCTCCACTTT.